The 21 T cell receptor beta chains reported below all come from one sample, sequenced in a study of T-cell reconstitution after alpha-beta-depleted transplantation in children. Molecular barcoding with unique molecular identifiers was used for the TCRbeta library. MiXCR, applied by TCRdb to the PCR reads, yields one record per CDR3 protein. Seen here are some 200,000 distinct CDR3 sequences, just under 6.5% observed once, and the top ten hold about 5%. This specimen was PBMCs, taken before TCRalphabeta/CD19-depleted stem cell transplant. These receptors originate from a girl less than two years old with combined immunodeficiency, due to receive a stem cell transplant.

This clonotype has ten or more counts. The chain couples TRBV27 to TRBJ2-7; D uncertain. Germline V gene sequence: CDR1 MNHEY, CDR2 SMNVEV (reference sequence). The CDR3 is made up of 13 amino acids. V lost 5 bases to trimming and J lost 4 bases, with 12 bases between them. The CDR3 is CASSPTPRYEQYF. CDR3 bases: TGTGCCAGCAGTCCCACCCCGAGATACGAGCAGTACTTC.

The sample holds many counts of this clonotype. V and J are TRBV27 and TRBJ2-3; 9 nucleotides agree with TRBD2. CDR3 length equals 21 residues. Germline V gene data show CDR1 as MNHEY and CDR2 as SMNVEV (reference sequence). J gave up 2 bases and V 2 bases, and 20 bases lay outside the gene matches. CDR3 in amino acids: CASSLKAVRSSGRSHTDTQYF. The CDR3 DNA follows: TGTGCCAGCAGTTTAAAGGCGGTCCGGTCGAGCGGGAGGTCCCACACAGATACGCAGTATTTT.

In its sample, this clonotype was seen many times. This rearrangement joins TRBV29-1 to TRBJ2-3; possibly TRBD2 for D (7 bases). Germline V gene sequence: CDR1 SQVTM, CDR2 ANQGSEA. There are 14 residues in the CDR3. V was cut by 6 bases and J by 2 bases, with 15 bases left in between. This chain's CDR3 is CSVGGAGITDTQYF. DNA of the CDR3: TGCAGCGTGGGGGGGGCAGGGATCACAGATACGCAGTATTTT.

CDR3 nucleotides: TGTGCCAGCAGCCAAGCCCGGAAGGGAGCAGATACGCAGTATTTT. It translates to CASSQARKGADTQYF. V gene TRBV4-2 combines with J gene TRBJ2-3; TRBD2 might be the D (5 bases). CDR1 is LGHNA, CDR2 YNFKEQ, per germline. The CDR3 runs to 15 residues. Trimming removed 1 base at V and 4 bases at J, with 12 bases between.

This clonotype has ten or more counts. J is TRBJ2-5 and V is TRBV10-3, with no clear D. The CDR3 spans 11 residues. Germline CDR1 and CDR2: ENHRY and SYGVKD. V was trimmed by 8 bases and J by 4 bases, leaving 8 bases between them. This chain's CDR3 is CAISTGETQYF. CDR3 nucleotide sequence: TGTGCCATCTCCACCGGAGAGACCCAGTACTTC.

The chain joins TRBV20-1 to TRBJ2-1; a possible D gene is TRBD2 (6 bases). CDR1 and CDR2 (germline): DFQATT, SNEGSKA (reference sequence). The CDR3 is 14 residues long. Trimming removed 2 bases at V and 5 bases at J, with 13 bases between. In DNA, the CDR3 is TGCAGTGCTAGACGGAGCGGGCGAGACAATGAGCAGTTCTTC. Translation gives CSARRSGRDNEQFF.

This clonotype has a count of ten or more. Here the CDR3 DNA reads TGTGCCATCGGACTAGCGGGAGATTACGAGCAGTACTTC. Amino acid sequence: CAIGLAGDYEQYF. The V call is TRBV10-3, the J call TRBJ2-7, with 13 positions matching TRBD2. The germline CDR1 and CDR2 sequences are ENHRY and SYGVKD. The CDR3 is 13 residues long. Trimming took 8 bases from V and 4 from J; bases not matched to a gene: 2.

This clonotype was seen many times. This chain links TRBV15 with TRBJ2-7, with 9 bases matching TRBD1. CDR1 LNHNV and CDR2 YYDKDF come from the germline V gene (reference sequence). The J segment lost 2 bases and the V segment lost 2 bases, leaving 4 bases of the junction unmatched. The CDR3 contains 15 residues. CDR3 region: CATSRPGQGTYEQYF. The DNA for the CDR3 is TGTGCCACCAGCAGACCGGGACAGGGTACCTACGAGCAGTACTTC.

There are many counts of this clonotype. J is TRBJ2-1 and V is TRBV7-9; TRBD2 matches at 9 bases. CDR3 length: 16 amino acids. With V trimmed by 5 bases and J by 5 bases, 10 bases remained unmatched. Germline CDR1 SEHNR, CDR2 FQNEAQ (reference sequence). The CDR3 loop reads CASSPTGLAGNNEQFF. Written as DNA, the CDR3 is TGTGCCAGCAGCCCCACAGGGCTAGCGGGGAACAATGAGCAGTTCTTC.

This clonotype has a count of ten or more. The gene calls are TRBV5-6 and TRBJ2-7; D unclear. V was shortened by 0 bases and J by 0 bases, with 7 bases between the two germline ends. The CDR3 sequence is 14 residues long. Germline CDR1 is SGHDT and CDR2 is YYEEEE. CDR3 in DNA: TGTGCCAGCAGCTTGGTGGGATTCTCCTACGAGCAGTACTTC. Translated: CASSLVGFSYEQYF.

The V gene is TRBV6-5, the J gene TRBJ2-3; the D gene is possibly TRBD2 (6 bases). The V gene lost 0 bases and the J gene lost 6 bases, with 19 bases spanning the gap. Germline values: CDR1 MNHEY, CDR2 SVGAGI. CDR3 length: 17 residues. This chain's CDR3 is CASSYSYLVPGGDTQYF. The CDR3 DNA follows: TGTGCCAGCAGTTACTCGTATCTGGTTCCTGGAGGGGATACGCAGTATTTT.

This clonotype was seen ten or more times. The chain combines TRBV3-1 with TRBJ2-1; 9 nucleotides agree with TRBD2. Trimming took 0 bases from V and 0 from J; bases not matched to a gene: 9. Germline CDR1 and CDR2: LGHDT and YNNKEL (reference sequence). There are 19 residues in the CDR3. In DNA, the CDR3 is TGTGCCAGCAGCCAAGAGGCTCTAGCGGGGAGGAGCTCCTACAATGAGCAGTTCTTC. Its protein is CASSQEALAGRSSYNEQFF.

Ten or more counts support this clonotype. The chain employs TRBV29-1 and TRBJ2-1; tentative D call: TRBD2 (6 bases). V lost 4 bases and J 1 base, leaving 20 bases between the germline ends. CDR3 length: 17 amino acids. Germline CDR1 and CDR2: SQVTM and ANQGSEA. The CDR3 region has the DNA TGCAGCGTTGCGGGACTCCGGGTGCTCCTATCCTACAATGAGCAGTTCTTC. Its translation: CSVAGLRVLLSYNEQFF.

This clonotype was found many times. The rearrangement joins TRBV27 to TRBJ2-1; D is possibly TRBD2 (6 bases). Germline-derived CDR1 and CDR2 are MNHEY and SMNVEV (reference sequence). The CDR3 has 14 residues. V was cut by 4 bases and J by 4 bases, with 11 bases left in between. CDR3 amino acids: CASSSAGPYNEQFF. The CDR3 DNA reads TGTGCCAGCAGTTCTGCGGGGCCGTACAATGAGCAGTTCTTC.

This clonotype was seen repeatedly, ten times or more. The V gene is TRBV7-9, the J gene TRBJ2-5; a weak D match, TRBD2 (6 bases). The CDR3 extends over 14 amino acids. CDR1 SEHNR and CDR2 FQNEAQ come from the germline V gene (reference sequence). The V end lost 5 bases, the J end lost 0 bases, and 10 bases lay between the germline ends. The CDR3 sequence: CASSLRDYQETQYF. The CDR3 DNA sequence: TGTGCCAGCAGCCTCCGGGACTACCAAGAGACCCAGTACTTC. Full variable domain (outside the CDR3, taken from reference TRBV7-9 and TRBJ2-5): DTGVSQNPRHKITKRGQNVTFRCDPISEHNRLYWYRQTLGQGPEFLTYFQNEAQLEKSRLLSDRFSAERPKGSFSTLEIQRTEQGDSAMYLCASSLRDYQETQYFGPGTRLLVL.

In this sample, this clonotype turned up many times. The chain employs TRBV11-2 and TRBJ2-1; TRBD2 is a possible D gene (6 bases). The CDR3 covers 18 residues. Germline V gene lookup returns CDR1 SGHAT and CDR2 FQNNGV. Trimming took 0 bases from V and 3 from J, leaving 18 bases between them. The CDR3 loop reads CASSLDRINRGYYNEQFF. CDR3 nucleotides: TGTGCCAGCAGCTTAGACCGGATTAACCGGGGGTACTACAATGAGCAGTTCTTC.

The table lists this clonotype with many counts. The gene calls are TRBV25-1 and TRBJ2-5; D is undetermined. V gave up 2 bases and J gave up 5 bases, with 15 bases separating them. The CDR3 runs to 15 residues. Germline V CDR1 and CDR2: MGHDK, SYGVNS. Here the CDR3 DNA reads TGTGCCAGCAGTGAAGATAAGGCTTTTCGGGAGACCCAGTACTTC. The encoded protein is CASSEDKAFRETQYF.

This clonotype occurred many times. V is TRBV4-2 and J is TRBJ2-3; 9 bases match TRBD2. Trimming took 0 bases from V and 4 from J; bases not matched to a gene: 17. Germline loops: CDR1 LGHNA, CDR2 YNFKEQ. The CDR3 has 20 residues. The CDR3 bases are TGTGCCAGCAGCCAAGATTTCGGACGATGGCGGGGGGGTTTGGCAGATACGCAGTATTTT. Protein: CASSQDFGRWRGGLADTQYF.

Concerning this clonotype: A read error is possible here, since a much larger clone lies one base away. The chain combines TRBV4-3 with TRBJ2-5; weak D call: TRBD2 (6 bases). Germline CDR1 is LGHNA and CDR2 is YSLEER. This CDR3 is 15 amino acids long. Here the CDR3 reads CAISPWWGDQETQYF. The CDR3 region has the DNA TGCGCCATCAGCCCATGGTGGGGGGATCAAGAGACCCAGTACTTC.

The chain employs TRBV4-3 and TRBJ2-7, with 7 bases fitting TRBD1. The CDR3 sequence is 15 residues long. V lost 0 bases to trimming and J lost 1 base; unmatched junction nucleotides: 3. Germline loops: CDR1 LGHNA, CDR2 YSLEER. The CDR3 loop reads CASSQDLGQSYEQYF. The CDR3 DNA reads as TGCGCCAGCAGCCAAGATCTGGGACAGTCCTACGAGCAGTACTTC.

This chain uses TRBV15 with TRBJ2-1, with D perhaps TRBD1 (5 bases). There are 17 residues in the CDR3. Per germline, CDR1 LNHNV and CDR2 YYDKDF (reference sequence). With 0 bases removed from V and 2 bases from J, the gap between germline ends came to 14 bases. The CDR3 coding sequence is TGTGCCACCAGCAGAGACGAGCAGGCAGGGACCTACAATGAGCAGTTCTTC. Its translation is CATSRDEQAGTYNEQFF. Using reference TRBV15 and TRBJ2-1 for the parts outside the CDR3, the full variable domain is DAMVIQNPRYQVTQFGKPVTLSCSQTLNHNVMYWYQQKSSQAPKLLFHYYDKDFNNEADTPDNFQSRRPNTSFCFLDIRSPGLGDTAMYLCATSRDEQAGTYNEQFFGPGTRLTVL.